The source of this T cell receptor (beta chain) is a study of T cell repertoires in cytomegalovirus infection. Study-wide background: Public TCR beta signatures were indicative of both CMV infection and a matching HLA type.

This clonotype was picked up many times. Its antigen is still unknown. Regarding the study as a whole: Cumulative frequency (of public TCR beta family members) identified carriers of CMV plus the relevant HLA. In two of eight donors, the top clonotype was HLA-C-restricted CMV-specific.

TCRdb reanalysed the reads using MiXCR and keeps one entry per CDR3 protein. The sample lists under 350,000 distinct CDR3 sequences, more than 9% occurring once. CDR3 length: 14 residues. Germline V CDR1 and CDR2: SGHVS, FQNEAQ. V was clipped by 5 bases and J by 4 bases; unmatched bases: 7. The chain uses TRBV7-8 and TRBJ1-1; 7 bases fit TRBD1. What was sequenced was PBMCs. The sequence came from a human donor in good health (CMV status not recorded). Some clones in this sample may be carry-over from other donors' samples. The CDR3 DNA is TGTGCCAGCAGCCAGACGACAGGGCGCACTGAAGCTTTCTTT. Its protein product is CASSQTTGRTEAFF.